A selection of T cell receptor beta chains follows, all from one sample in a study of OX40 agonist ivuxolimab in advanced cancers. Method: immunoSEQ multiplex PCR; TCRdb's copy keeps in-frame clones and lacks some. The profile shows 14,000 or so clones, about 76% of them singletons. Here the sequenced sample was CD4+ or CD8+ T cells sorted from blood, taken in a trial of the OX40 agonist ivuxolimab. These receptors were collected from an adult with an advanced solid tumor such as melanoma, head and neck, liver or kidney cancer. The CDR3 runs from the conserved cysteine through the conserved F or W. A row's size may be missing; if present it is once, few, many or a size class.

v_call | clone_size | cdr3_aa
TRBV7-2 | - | CASSLVSAPVQHF
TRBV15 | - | CATSREAVSSYNSPLHF
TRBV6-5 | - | CASSYVISSNQPQHF
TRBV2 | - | CASRGLEETQYF
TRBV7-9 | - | CASSLVSDSNEQFF
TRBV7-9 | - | CASSTWTVNYEQYF
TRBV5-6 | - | CASSLGGQGENGYTF
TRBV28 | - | CASSFGGQGGGFYGYTF
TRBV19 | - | CASSTTGLNTEAFF
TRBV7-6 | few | CASSLATGLETQYF
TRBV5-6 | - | CASSLFDAPYNEQFF